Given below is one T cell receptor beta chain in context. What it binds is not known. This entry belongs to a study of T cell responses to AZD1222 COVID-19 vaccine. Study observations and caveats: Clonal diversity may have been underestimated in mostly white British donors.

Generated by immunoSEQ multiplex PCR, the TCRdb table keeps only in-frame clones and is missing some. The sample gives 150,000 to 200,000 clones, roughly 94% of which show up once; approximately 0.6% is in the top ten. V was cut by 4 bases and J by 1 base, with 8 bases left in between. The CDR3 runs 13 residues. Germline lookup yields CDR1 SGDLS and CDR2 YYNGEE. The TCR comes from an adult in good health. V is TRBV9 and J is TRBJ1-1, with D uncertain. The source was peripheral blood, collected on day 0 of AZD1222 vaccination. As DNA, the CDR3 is TGTGCCAGCAGCCCGGAGGCGAACACTGAAGCTTTCTTT. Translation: CASSPEANTEAFF.